The 30 T cell receptor beta chains listed next were all sequenced from one sample in a study of blood T cell repertoires in COVID-19. Clones were sequenced by immunoSEQ multiplex PCR, and TCRdb holds only the in-frame ones, with some missing. This table has roughly 97,000 clones, about 80% appearing once. The sequencing input was peripheral blood. The receptors stem from a man between 65 and 85 years old with acute or convalescent COVID-19.

This clone has just a few counts. The rearrangement uses TRBV7-2 and TRBJ1-2; D uncertain. CDR3 length: 12 residues. Germline CDR1 reads SGHTA; CDR2 reads FQGNSA. Trimming removed 6 bases from V and 8 bases from J, with 13 bases in between. The CDR3 DNA sequence: TGTGCCAGCAGACAAAATAGGGAGGGCTACACCTTC. Amino acids: CASRQNREGYTF.

The chain is built from TRBV6-5 and TRBJ1-6; tentative D call: TRBD1 (6 bases). The germline V gene has CDR1 MNHEY and CDR2 SVGAGI. The ends were cut back, 6 bases at V and 6 bases at J, with 15 bases in the middle. There are 15 residues in the CDR3. The CDR3 bases are TGTGCCAGCAGATCCCCGGGACAACTTAATTCACCCCTCCACTTT. It yields the protein CASRSPGQLNSPLHF.

The chain has TRBV27 and TRBJ1-5; TRBD1 agrees at 10 bases. Germline-derived CDR1 and CDR2 are MNHEY and SMNVEV (reference sequence). Trimming took 5 bases from V and 4 from J; bases not matched to a gene: 5. This CDR3 comprises 15 residues. DNA of the CDR3: TGTGCCAGCAGTGTGGACAGGGGGGCGAATCAGCCCCAGCATTTT. Translating it yields CASSVDRGANQPQHF.

This chain connects TRBV5-1 to TRBJ1-2, with TRBD1 identical over 8 bases. V gave up 0 bases and J gave up 4 bases; unmatched junction bases: 2. There are 14 residues in the CDR3. Germline CDR1 is SGHRS and CDR2 is YFSETQ. The CDR3 here is CASSLAGGSYGYTF. The CDR3 DNA follows: TGCGCCAGCAGCTTGGCAGGGGGCTCCTATGGCTACACCTTC.

This chain uses TRBV4-1 with TRBJ1-2; D call uncertain. Germline CDR1 and CDR2: MGHRA and YSYEKL. The V and J ends lost 0 bases and 7 bases respectively, with 21 bases between them. The CDR3 consists of 17 residues. As DNA, the CDR3 is TGCGCCAGCAGCCAAGAACCTGGCAGGTCCTACTCTCTTGGCTACACCTTC. It translates to CASSQEPGRSYSLGYTF.

The V and J genes are TRBV24-1 and TRBJ1-1, with D possibly matching TRBD1 (5 bases). The germline CDR1 and CDR2 sequences are KGHDR and SFDVKD. Deletions cut 5 bases from V and 2 bases from J, with 8 bases between. The CDR3 totals 13 residues. The CDR3 DNA reads as TGTGCCACCAGTGCGGGGGTAAACACTGAAGCTTTCTTT. It is translated as CATSAGVNTEAFF.

The V gene is TRBV5-1, the J gene TRBJ1-2, with D unresolved. The CDR3 length is 15 residues. Germline loops: CDR1 SGHRS, CDR2 YFSETQ. Trimming removed 4 bases from V and 4 bases from J, with 17 bases in between. CDR3 protein: CASSPEASPAYGYTF. The CDR3 DNA is TGCGCCAGCAGCCCCGAGGCCTCCCCCGCCTATGGCTACACCTTC.

This clone was seen a single time. The chain links TRBV15 to TRBJ2-1; 12 nucleotides align to TRBD2. This CDR3 contains 16 residues. Losses at the gene ends were 3 bases for V and 7 bases for J; bases not matched to a gene: 7. CDR1 and CDR2 (germline): LNHNV, YYDKDF (reference sequence). CDR3 in amino acids: CATSRMLAGGWNEQFF. In nucleotides, the CDR3 is TGTGCCACCAGCAGGATGCTAGCGGGAGGGTGGAATGAGCAGTTCTTC.

V is TRBV4-1 and J is TRBJ1-2; D possibly corresponds to TRBD1 (6 bases). Germline V gives CDR1 MGHRA, CDR2 YSYEKL. The CDR3 is made up of 15 amino acids. The V end lost 0 bases, the J end lost 5 bases, and 13 bases lay between the germline ends. The CDR3 spells CASSQEAGVLYGYTF. The CDR3 DNA reads as TGCGCCAGCAGCCAAGAGGCAGGGGTACTGTATGGCTACACCTTC.

V gene TRBV11-1 combines with J gene TRBJ1-1; D gene ambiguous. The CDR3 runs 12 residues. The V and J ends lost 3 bases and 6 bases respectively, with 8 bases between them. The germline CDR1 and CDR2 sequences are SGHAT and FQDESV (reference sequence). The CDR3 DNA sequence: TGTGCCAGCAGCTTTCGGAGGGCTGAAGCTTTCTTT. Translation: CASSFRRAEAFF.

As for this clone: The sample carries other DNA sequences with the same CDR3. This sequence joins TRBV5-4 and TRBJ1-1; the D is unclear. Germline V gene data show CDR1 as SGHNT and CDR2 as YYREEE (reference sequence). V lost 5 bases and J 1 base, leaving 3 bases between the germline ends. CDR3 length equals 11 residues. The CDR3, as DNA: TGTGCCAGCAGTCGGAACACTGAAGCTTTCTTT. It codes for CASSRNTEAFF. The full variable domain, with the rest looked up from reference TRBV5-4 and TRBJ1-1, is ETGVTQSPTHLIKTRGQQVTLRCSSQSGHNTVSWYQQALGQGPQFIFQYYREEENGRGNFPPRFSGLQFPNYSSELNVNALELDDSALYLCASSRNTEAFFGQGTRLTVV.

The rearrangement uses TRBV15 and TRBJ1-6; D is uncertain. Germline assignment: CDR1 LNHNV and CDR2 YYDKDF (reference sequence). The CDR3 covers 14 residues. Trimming took off 3 bases at V and 8 bases at J, with 11 bases between the two ends. CDR3 residues: CATSSNVGDSPLHF. In nucleotides, the CDR3 is TGTGCCACCAGCAGTAACGTCGGGGATTCACCCCTCCACTTT.

The rearrangement uses TRBV30 and TRBJ1-6, with unresolved D. Germline values: CDR1 GTSNPN, CDR2 SVGIG (reference sequence). The CDR3 has 12 residues. V lost 0 bases, J lost 10 bases, and 7 bases lay in between. Here the CDR3 reads CAWSVSGSPLHF. The DNA of the CDR3 is TGTGCCTGGAGTGTATCGGGATCACCCCTCCACTTT.

J is TRBJ2-1 and V is TRBV29-1; D gene unclear. The germline gives CDR1 SQVTM, CDR2 ANQGSEA. The ends were cut back, 7 bases at V and 5 bases at J, with 18 bases in the middle. There are 14 residues in the CDR3. Written as DNA, the CDR3 is TGCAGCGCCACCCTGAGTGCGGTCGACAATGAGCAGTTCTTC. Translating gives CSATLSAVDNEQFF.

The chain employs TRBV7-8 and TRBJ1-5; the D gene is possibly TRBD1 (5 bases). The CDR3 spans 15 residues. Germline loops: CDR1 SGHVS, CDR2 FQNEAQ. V was trimmed by 0 bases and J by 4 bases, leaving 10 bases between them. The CDR3: CASSLASTANQPQHF. DNA for the CDR3: TGTGCCAGCAGCTTAGCCTCGACAGCTAATCAGCCCCAGCATTTT.

The V and J genes are TRBV2 and TRBJ2-3; 9 bases match TRBD2. V dropped 6 bases and J dropped 9; count of bases not matched to a gene: 10. The CDR3 is 14 amino acids. Germline V gene data show CDR1 as SNHLY and CDR2 as FYNNEI. The CDR3 DNA sequence: TGTGCCAGCAGAGCGAGCGGGGGGCGGGGGACGCAGTATTTT. Translated, it gives CASRASGGRGTQYF.

The chain has TRBV12-3 or TRBV12-4 and TRBJ2-5, with D possibly matching TRBD2 (6 bases). CDR3 length: 12 amino acids. V was shortened by 5 bases and J by 7 bases, with 11 bases between the two germline ends. The CDR3 sequence: CASSRDSGTQYF. CDR3 DNA sequence: TGTGCCAGCAGTCGGGACTCTGGGACCCAGTACTTC.

As DNA, the CDR3 is TGTGCCAGCAGCAGACAGGTAGCGAGCTCCTACAATGAGCAGTTCTTC. Residues: CASSRQVASSYNEQFF. The chain recombines TRBV5-4 with TRBJ2-1; a possible D gene is TRBD1 (6 bases). The CDR3 extends over 16 amino acids. Trimming cost V 4 bases and J 0 bases, with 14 bases left between them. Germline-derived CDR1 and CDR2 are SGHNT and YYREEE (reference sequence).

This clone was detected only once. The J gene is TRBJ2-7, the V gene TRBV28; possibly TRBD2 for D (6 bases). There are 15 residues in the CDR3. The V end was cut by 6 bases, the J end by 2 bases, with 17 bases between. CDR1 is MDHEN, CDR2 SYDVKM, per germline. This chain's CDR3 is CASRPGSSDPYEQYF. The CDR3 nucleotides read TGTGCCAGCAGGCCTGGATCTAGCGACCCCTACGAGCAGTACTTC.

The chain is built from TRBV10-1 and TRBJ2-3, with a tentative D call TRBD2 (6 bases). This CDR3 spans 17 amino acids. CDR1 and CDR2 (germline): WNHNN, SYGVQD (reference sequence). The V gene lost 2 bases and the J gene lost 11 bases, with 26 bases spanning the gap. CDR3 DNA sequence: TGCGCCAGCAGTGAGAGGAGGGTAGCCCCATCGGGAGCCTTGCAGTATTTT. It specifies CASSERRVAPSGALQYF.

CDR3 loop: CASSQGFGTGGEKLFF. The CDR3 DNA follows: TGCGCCAGCAGCCAAGGGTTCGGGACAGGGGGCGAAAAACTGTTTTTT. This chain joins TRBV4-1 and TRBJ1-4; 12 bases match TRBD1. V dropped 1 base and J dropped 8; count of bases not matched to a gene: 5. The CDR3 runs 16 residues. Germline CDR1 is MGHRA and CDR2 is YSYEKL.

This chain connects TRBV12-3 or TRBV12-4 to TRBJ2-7, with a possible D match to TRBD1 (6 bases). The CDR3 spans 13 residues. The V end lost 6 bases, the J end lost 2 bases, and 11 bases lay between the germline ends. The DNA of the CDR3 is TGTGCCAGCAGGCCAACAGGGACCTACGAGCAGTACTTC. It encodes CASRPTGTYEQYF.

The V and J genes are TRBV19 and TRBJ1-5, with no clear D. Germline V gives CDR1 LNHDA, CDR2 SQIVND (reference sequence). The V end lost 5 bases, the J end lost 3 bases, and 14 bases lay between the germline ends. This CDR3 region has 15 residues. This chain's CDR3 is CASSSRVGLNQPQHF. The CDR3 DNA is TGTGCCAGTAGTTCGCGGGTTGGTCTCAATCAGCCCCAGCATTTT.

The rearrangement uses TRBV7-2 and TRBJ2-3; TRBD2 agrees at 13 bases. V lost 4 bases and J lost 6; bases outside the gene matches: 4. CDR1 is SGHTA, CDR2 FQGNSA, per germline. This CDR3 has 15 residues. This chain's CDR3 is CASSWTSGGTDTQYF. CDR3 in DNA: TGTGCCAGCAGCTGGACTAGCGGGGGTACGGATACGCAGTATTTT.

This sequence joins TRBV5-1 and TRBJ1-5; D possibly corresponds to TRBD1 (6 bases). CDR1 and CDR2 (germline): SGHRS, YFSETQ. CDR3 size: 15 residues. V dropped 4 bases and J dropped 1 base, with 12 bases sitting between them. CDR3 DNA: TGCGCCAGCAGCGAGGGGGTTTTGAGCAATCAGCCCCAGCATTTT. It yields the protein CASSEGVLSNQPQHF.

The V call is TRBV7-6, the J call TRBJ2-7; 8 positions match TRBD2. Per germline, CDR1 SGHVS and CDR2 FNYEAQ. J lost 3 bases, V lost 2 bases, and 6 bases had no gene match. This CDR3 region has 15 residues. The CDR3 coding sequence is TGTGCCAGCAGCTTACGGGGGGGCAGTTACTACGAGCAGTACTTC. Translating it yields CASSLRGGSYYEQYF.

This clone was picked up one time. This sequence joins TRBV6-5 and TRBJ2-7; a possible D gene is TRBD2 (6 bases). The germline gives CDR1 MNHEY, CDR2 SVGAGI. This CDR3 comprises 14 residues. With 4 bases removed from V and 6 bases from J, the gap between germline ends came to 16 bases. The CDR3 here is CASSSGAPGREQYF. The CDR3 DNA is TGTGCCAGCAGTTCGGGAGCCCCCGGGCGCGAGCAGTACTTC.

The chain carries TRBV29-1 and TRBJ1-2; 9 bases are a match to TRBD1. Germline V gives CDR1 SQVTM, CDR2 ANQGSEA. The CDR3 runs 15 residues. The junction had 10 bases not matched to a gene; V was cut back by 7 bases and J by 1 base. The CDR3 spells CSAEQGAEGNYGYTF. The DNA of the CDR3 is TGCAGCGCGGAACAGGGGGCGGAGGGTAACTATGGCTACACCTTC.

This chain connects TRBV28 to TRBJ2-3; tentatively, D is TRBD1 (6 bases). The CDR3 has 15 amino acids. Germline lookup yields CDR1 MDHEN and CDR2 SYDVKM. The ends were cut back, 6 bases at V and 11 bases at J, with 24 bases in the middle. CDR3 sequence: CASSLPNRDSGRQYF. The CDR3 DNA sequence: TGTGCCAGCAGCCTCCCAAACAGGGATTCAGGGAGGCAGTATTTT.

The V gene is TRBV11-2, the J gene TRBJ1-2, with 7 bases lining up with TRBD1. This CDR3 contains 15 residues. J lost 1 base, V lost 1 base, and 3 bases had no gene match. Germline V lookup: CDR1 SGHAT, CDR2 FQNNGV. In nucleotides, the CDR3 is TGTGCCAGCAGCTTAGGGACAGGTTTTAACTATGGCTACACCTTC. It specifies CASSLGTGFNYGYTF.